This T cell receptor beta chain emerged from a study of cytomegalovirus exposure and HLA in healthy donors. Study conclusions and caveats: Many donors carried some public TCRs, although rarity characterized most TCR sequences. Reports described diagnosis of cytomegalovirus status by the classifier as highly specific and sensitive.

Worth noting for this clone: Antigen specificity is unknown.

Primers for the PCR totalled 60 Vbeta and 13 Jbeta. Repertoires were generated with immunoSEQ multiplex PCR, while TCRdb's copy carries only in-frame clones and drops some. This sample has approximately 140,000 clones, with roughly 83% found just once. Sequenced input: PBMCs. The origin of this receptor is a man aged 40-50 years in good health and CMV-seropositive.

CDR3 bases: TGTGCCAGTAGTATAGGGGGAGGGGTATCCTACAATGAGCAGTTCTTC. Translation: CASSIGGGVSYNEQFF. The genes are TRBV19 and TRBJ2-1; 7 nucleotides match TRBD2. The V segment lost 1 base and the J segment 1 base; nucleotides outside the gene matches: 4. Germline V gene data show CDR1 as LNHDA and CDR2 as SQIVND (reference sequence). The CDR3 runs to 16 residues.